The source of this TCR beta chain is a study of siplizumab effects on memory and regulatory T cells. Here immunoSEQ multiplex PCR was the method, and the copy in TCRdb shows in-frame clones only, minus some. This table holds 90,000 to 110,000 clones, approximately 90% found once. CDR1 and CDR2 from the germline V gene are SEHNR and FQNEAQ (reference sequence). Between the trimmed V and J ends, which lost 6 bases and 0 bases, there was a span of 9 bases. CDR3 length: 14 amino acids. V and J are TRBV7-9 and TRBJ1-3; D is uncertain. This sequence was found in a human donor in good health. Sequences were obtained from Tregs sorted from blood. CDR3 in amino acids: CASRSGSSGNTIYF. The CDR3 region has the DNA TGTGCCAGCAGATCGGGGAGCTCTGGAAACACCATATATTTT.